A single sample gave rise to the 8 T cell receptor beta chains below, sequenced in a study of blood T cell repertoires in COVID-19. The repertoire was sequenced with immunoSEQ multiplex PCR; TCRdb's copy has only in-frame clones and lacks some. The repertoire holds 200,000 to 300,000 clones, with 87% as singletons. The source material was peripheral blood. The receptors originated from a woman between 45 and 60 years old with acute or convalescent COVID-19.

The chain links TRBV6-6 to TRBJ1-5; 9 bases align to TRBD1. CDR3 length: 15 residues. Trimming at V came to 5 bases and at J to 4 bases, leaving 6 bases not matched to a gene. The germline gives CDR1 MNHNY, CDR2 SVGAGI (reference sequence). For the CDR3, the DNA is TGTGCCAGCAGTATAGGACAGGGGTTTAATCAGCCCCAGCATTTT. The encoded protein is CASSIGQGFNQPQHF.

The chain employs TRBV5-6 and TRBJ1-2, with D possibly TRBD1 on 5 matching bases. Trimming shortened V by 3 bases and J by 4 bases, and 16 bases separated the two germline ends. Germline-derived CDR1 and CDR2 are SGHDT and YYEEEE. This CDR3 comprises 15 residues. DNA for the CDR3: TGTGCCAGCAGCTACGCGGGGCGGGGAGCCTATGGCTACACCTTC. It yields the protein CASSYAGRGAYGYTF.

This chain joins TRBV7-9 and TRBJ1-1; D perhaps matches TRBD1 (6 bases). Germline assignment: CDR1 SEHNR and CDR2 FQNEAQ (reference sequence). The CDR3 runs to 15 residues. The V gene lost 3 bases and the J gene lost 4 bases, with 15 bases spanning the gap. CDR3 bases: TGTGCCAGCAGCTTGGCAGGGGTTATTGGCACTGAAGCTTTCTTT. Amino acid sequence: CASSLAGVIGTEAFF.

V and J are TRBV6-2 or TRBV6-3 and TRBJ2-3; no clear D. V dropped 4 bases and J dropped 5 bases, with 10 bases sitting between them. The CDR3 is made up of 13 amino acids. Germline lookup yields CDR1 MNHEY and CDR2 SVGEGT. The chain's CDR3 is CASSSETVDTQYF. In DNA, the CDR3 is TGTGCCAGCAGTTCCGAGACTGTAGATACGCAGTATTTT.

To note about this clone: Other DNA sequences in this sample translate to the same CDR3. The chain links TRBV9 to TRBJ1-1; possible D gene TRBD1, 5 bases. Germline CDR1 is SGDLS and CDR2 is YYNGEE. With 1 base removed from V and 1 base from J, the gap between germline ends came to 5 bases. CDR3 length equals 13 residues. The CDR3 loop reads CASSVQGNTEAFF. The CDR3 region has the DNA TGTGCCAGCAGCGTACAGGGGAACACTGAAGCTTTCTTT.

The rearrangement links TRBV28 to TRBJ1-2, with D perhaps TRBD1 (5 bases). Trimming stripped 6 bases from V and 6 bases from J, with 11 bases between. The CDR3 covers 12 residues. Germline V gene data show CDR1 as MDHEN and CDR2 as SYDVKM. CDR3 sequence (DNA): TGTGCCAGCAGGATAGACAGTGATGGCTACACCTTC. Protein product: CASRIDSDGYTF.

CDR3 in DNA: TGTGCCAGCAGCACAAAAGGGGCTAGCGGGAGCTTCTCCTACAATGAGCAGTTCTTC. Its protein product is CASSTKGASGSFSYNEQFF. The chain links TRBV11-2 to TRBJ2-1, with 10 bases aligning to TRBD2. The CDR3 has 19 residues. Germline lookup yields CDR1 SGHAT and CDR2 FQNNGV. V was pared by 5 bases and J by 0 bases, with 13 bases of the junction left unmatched.

The CDR3 protein is CSVEGSQVNYGYTF. In nucleotides, the CDR3 is TGCAGCGTTGAAGGGTCACAGGTGAACTATGGCTACACCTTC. The genes are TRBV29-1 and TRBJ1-2, with D tentatively TRBD1 (5 bases). Germline values: CDR1 SQVTM, CDR2 ANQGSEA. The CDR3 totals 14 residues. Trimming pared 1 base from V and 2 bases from J, leaving 11 bases between. Variable domain in full (rest from reference TRBV29-1 and TRBJ1-2): SAVISQKPSRDICQRGTSLTIQCQVDSQVTMMFWYRQQPGQSLTLIATANQGSEATYESGFVIDKFPISRPNLTFSTLTVSNMSPEDSSIYLCSVEGSQVNYGYTFGSGTRLTVV.